This TCR beta chain was sequenced during a study of beta chain features in type 1 diabetes. CDR3 length equals 11 residues. CDR1 is SNHLY, CDR2 FYNNEI, per germline. Deletions cut 0 bases from V and 7 bases from J, with 3 bases between. The authors reverse transcribed all of the isolated RNA, so sequencing captured expressed TCRB transcripts. Clones were sequenced by immunoSEQ multiplex PCR, and TCRdb holds only the in-frame ones, with some missing. The profile shows under 900,000 clones, 15% to 20% of them singletons. The receptor comes from a young woman in good health. The sequencing input was naive CD4+ T cells from blood. The genes are TRBV2 and TRBJ2-5; D gene uncertain. CDR3 sequence (DNA): TGTGCCAGCAGTGAAGCGCGGACCCAGTACTTC. It encodes CASSEARTQYF. Supplemented by reference TRBV2 and TRBJ2-5, the full variable domain reads EPEVTQTPSHQVTQMGQEVILRCVPISNHLYFYWYRQILGQKVEFLVSFYNNEISEKSEIFDDQFSVERPDGSNFTLKIRSTKLEDSAMYFCASSEARTQYFGPGTRLLVL.